One sample yielded the 10 T cell receptor beta chains listed below, sequenced in a study of T-cell reconstitution after alpha-beta-depleted transplantation in children. As it was prepared, the TCRbeta library received unique molecular identifiers. TCRdb called the PCR reads again in MiXCR, with one record for every CDR3 protein. This table holds fewer than 150,000 distinct CDR3 sequences, approximately 22% found once. This specimen consisted of PBMCs, mostly from graft donor cells, obtained 180 days after TCRalphabeta/CD19-depleted stem cell transplant. These receptor sequences come from a male patient between 2 and 9 years old who had a stem cell transplant for chronic granulomatous disease, so the T cells may come from the graft donor.

This clonotype was observed a few times. This chain joins TRBV15 and TRBJ2-7; D not certain. Germline V gene lookup returns CDR1 LNHNV and CDR2 YYDKDF (reference sequence). This CDR3 region has 13 residues. V was pared by 6 bases and J by 3 bases, with 12 bases between. This CDR3 reads CATRAINGYEQYF. The CDR3 DNA is TGTGCCACCAGGGCAATTAACGGCTACGAGCAGTACTTC.

V gene TRBV7-2 combines with J gene TRBJ2-7; maybe TRBD1 (6 bases). Germline V gene sequence: CDR1 SGHTA, CDR2 FQGNSA. Trimming shortened V by 1 base and J by 0 bases, and 13 bases separated the two germline ends. The CDR3 contains 16 residues. CDR3 sequence: CASSLVGTKSSYEQYF. The CDR3 coding sequence is TGTGCCAGCAGCTTAGTAGGGACAAAGAGCTCCTACGAGCAGTACTTC.

For this clonotype: A much larger clone differs from this one at a single base, so this may be a read error. The genes are TRBV20-1 and TRBJ2-7, with D uncertain. The germline V gene has CDR1 DFQATT and CDR2 SNEGSKA (reference sequence). There are 13 residues in the CDR3. This chain's CDR3 is CSVRDGTKYEQYF. The CDR3 nucleotides read TGCAGTGTTAGAGATGGAACCAAGTACGAGCAGTACTTC.

This clonotype has just a few counts. This chain joins TRBV20-1 and TRBJ2-3, with 11 positions matching TRBD2. Trimming at V came to 6 bases and at J to 1 base, leaving 3 bases not matched to a gene. The CDR3 is 14 residues long. Germline V gives CDR1 DFQATT, CDR2 SNEGSKA (reference sequence). CDR3 DNA: TGCAGTGCCCGACTAGCGGGGCGCACAGATACGCAGTATTTT. Translating gives CSARLAGRTDTQYF.

This clonotype was seen many times. The chain has TRBV29-1 and TRBJ2-3; D possibly corresponds to TRBD2 (5 bases). From germline, CDR1 is SQVTM and CDR2 ANQGSEA. The CDR3 consists of 13 residues. Trimming took off 4 bases at V and 2 bases at J, with 10 bases between the two ends. CDR3 amino acids: CSVGQRFTDTQYF. The CDR3 nucleotides read TGCAGCGTTGGTCAGCGGTTCACAGATACGCAGTATTTT.

The V and J genes are TRBV12-3 or TRBV12-4 and TRBJ2-3; D not resolved. The CDR3 spans 11 residues. The V end lost 6 bases, the J end lost 13 bases, and 14 bases lay between the germline ends. The CDR3 region is CASSPKWFEYF. The CDR3 bases are TGTGCCAGCAGCCCAAAGTGGTTTGAGTATTTT.

Of note for this clonotype: At one boundary the junction diverges from the germline segment, which might be a read error. The chain's CDR3 is CVSSLGQRGGLTETQYF. CDR3 sequence (DNA): TGTGTCAGCAGTTTGGGACAGCGGGGGGGCCTTACAGAGACCCAGTACTTC. The rearrangement links TRBV12-3 or TRBV12-4 to TRBJ2-5; 10 nucleotides line up with TRBD2. The CDR3 sequence is 17 residues long.

This clonotype came up a few times. The rearrangement links TRBV6-2 or TRBV6-3 to TRBJ1-2; D gene unclear. The CDR3 spans 14 residues. Germline V gene data show CDR1 as MNHEY and CDR2 as SVGEGT. V lost 6 bases, J lost 1 base, and 12 bases lay in between. The CDR3 DNA follows: TGTGCCAGCAGCCACTTGAGGTTTAACTATGGCTACACCTTC. This translates into CASSHLRFNYGYTF.

Many counts were recorded for this clonotype. CDR3 sequence reads: CASKPRGNLYTEAFF. The CDR3 coding sequence is TGTGCCAGCAAACCAAGAGGCAACTTGTACACTGAAGCTTTCTTT. This chain connects TRBV3-1 to TRBJ1-1; D is unclear. The CDR3 has 15 residues. V shed 7 bases and J shed 3 bases, with 18 bases lying between them. Germline CDR1 and CDR2: LGHDT and YNNKEL (reference sequence). Complete variable domain (other parts from reference TRBV3-1 and TRBJ1-1): DTAVSQTPKYLVTQMGNDKSIKCEQNLGHDTMYWYKQDSKKFLKIMFSYNNKELIINETVPNRFSPKSPDKAHLNLHINSLELGDSAVYFCASKPRGNLYTEAFFGQGTRLTVV.

V usage is TRBV27 and J usage is TRBJ2-1, with a tentative D call TRBD2 (5 bases). This CDR3 has 16 amino acids. V was cut by 0 bases and J by 7 bases, with 16 bases left in between. Per the germline V gene, CDR1 is MNHEY and CDR2 is SMNVEV (reference sequence). The CDR3 is CASSLSGTRPWNEQFF. The DNA of the CDR3 is TGTGCCAGCAGTTTATCCGGAACTAGACCATGGAATGAGCAGTTCTTC.